This TCR beta chain originates from a study of post-analysis software for immune sequencing data. Study background: Secondary progressive, relapsing-remitting and progressive-relapsing multiple sclerosis were among the included disease courses.

The germline V gene has CDR1 SGHRS and CDR2 YFSETQ. The junction had 3 bases not matched to a gene; V was cut back by 4 bases and J by 4 bases. This CDR3 is built from 14 residues. With respect to this clonotype: The antigen is undetermined.

Libraries were made from TCR beta cDNA, and they carried unique molecular identifiers. cDNA molecules numbering about 470,000 came from about 0.94 to 9.7 million T cells. From the PCR reads, TCRdb called clonotypes with MiXCR, one entry per CDR3 protein. This table holds 740,000 or so distinct CDR3 sequences, roughly 58% found once. Points from the study as a whole: Controls showed significantly higher normalized Chao1 diversity than did multiple sclerosis patients. F measure clustering grouped samples strongly by preparation batch. Patients had higher frequencies than controls of about five TRBV segments, including TRBV5-6, TRBV5-1 and TRBV20-1.

The gene calls are TRBV5-1 and TRBJ2-3; 10 nucleotides match TRBD2. Sequenced sample: blood. This receptor was taken from a girl aged 10 to 17 with multiple sclerosis. CDR3 nucleotide sequence: TGCGCCAGCAGCGCGGGGACTAGCGCAGATACGCAGTATTTT. This gives the protein CASSAGTSADTQYF. The full variable domain, in which reference TRBV5-1 and TRBJ2-3 provide the parts outside the CDR3, is KAGVTQTPRYLIKTRGQQVTLSCSPISGHRSVSWYQQTPGQGLQFLFEYFSETQRNKGNFPGRFSGRQFSNSRSEMNVSTLELGDSALYLCASSAGTSADTQYFGPGTRLTVL.